A selection of T cell receptor beta chains follows, all from one sample in a study of cytomegalovirus exposure and HLA in healthy donors. Assay used: immunoSEQ multiplex PCR; TCRdb lists only in-frame clones, some missing. The sample includes about 330,000 clones, roughly 87% of them seen just once. Sequencing was performed on PBMCs. The origin of the receptors is a young woman in good health and CMV-seropositive. CDR3s include the opening cysteine and the closing phenylalanine or tryptophan. A D gene is named only where the DNA matches it firmly. Size is omitted from some rows. Given values are once, few, many or a class for expanded clones.

TRBJ1-6	TRBV27	-	-	CASSLWGKGSPLHF	TGTGCCAGCAGTTTATGGGGGAAGGGTTCACCCCTCCACTTT
TRBJ2-5	TRBV2	once	-	CASRTAYRETQYF	TGTGCCAGCAGAACAGCCTACCGGGAGACCCAGTACTTC
TRBJ2-2	TRBV19	-	-	CASLRGNTGELFF	TGTGCCAGTCTGCGGGGTAACACCGGGGAGCTGTTTTTT
TRBJ2-1	TRBV7-9	-	TRBD2	CASSLGGGSGEQFF	TGTGCCAGCAGCTTAGGGGGCGGGAGCGGTGAGCAGTTCTTC
TRBJ2-7	TRBV5-1	-	-	CASSSGYEQYF	TGCGCCAGCAGCTCCGGGTACGAGCAGTACTTC
TRBJ2-5	TRBV7-2	-	-	CASSITAYQETQYF	TGTGCCAGCAGCATCACAGCGTACCAAGAGACCCAGTACTTC
TRBJ1-2	TRBV18	-	-	CASYLVSPQAPGYTF	TGTGCCAGCTATCTAGTGTCTCCTCAAGCTCCTGGCTACACCTTC
TRBJ1-4	TRBV27	-	TRBD1	CASSLFFWDRGLNEKLFF	TGTGCCAGCAGTTTATTTTTTTGGGACAGGGGGCTTAATGAAAAACTGTTTTTT
TRBJ1-1	TRBV5-1	-	-	CASSLAEWMNTEAFF	TGCGCCAGCAGCTTGGCCGAGTGGATGAACACTGAAGCTTTCTTT
TRBJ2-1	TRBV14	-	-	CASSPAGFSYNEQFF	TGTGCCAGCAGCCCCGCAGGTTTCTCCTACAATGAGCAGTTCTTC
TRBJ2-7	TRBV9	once	-	CASSARDSYEQYF	TGTGCCAGCAGCGCCCGGGACTCCTACGAGCAGTACTTC
TRBJ2-7	TRBV7-2	once	-	CASSFFRAGYEQYF	TGTGCCAGCAGCTTTTTCAGGGCGGGCTACGAGCAGTACTTC
TRBJ2-7	TRBV27	-	-	CASRFGTLGGYEQYF	TGTGCCAGCAGGTTTGGGACTCTGGGGGGATACGAGCAGTACTTC
TRBJ1-3	TRBV28	-	-	CASSLYTGNRNTIYF	TGTGCCAGCAGTTTATATACGGGAAACAGAAACACCATATATTTT
TRBJ2-7	TRBV9	-	-	CASSVGRDSYEQYF	TGTGCCAGCAGCGTAGGACGAGACTCCTACGAGCAGTACTTC
TRBJ2-7	TRBV7-3	once	TRBD2	CASSSSGGPYEQYF	TGTGCCAGCAGCTCCAGCGGGGGACCCTACGAGCAGTACTTC
TRBJ1-6	TRBV7-8	-	-	CASSFSQGVSPLHF	TGTGCCAGCAGCTTTTCACAGGGAGTGTCACCCCTCCACTTT
TRBJ2-1	TRBV27	-	TRBD2	CASSLGPGLAGRDEQFF	TGTGCCAGCAGTTTGGGCCCGGGACTAGCGGGCCGGGATGAGCAGTTCTTC
TRBJ2-7	TRBV4-1	-	TRBD1	CASSQSPGQGASF	TGCGCCAGCAGCCAATCTCCGGGACAGGGGGCAAGTTTC
TRBJ1-4	TRBV7-2	-	-	CASSAVGATKPIIEKLFF	TGTGCCAGCAGCGCCGTCGGGGCAACAAAACCCATTATAGAAAAACTGTTTTTT
TRBJ2-7	TRBV5-1	-	TRBD1	CASSRGQGAPEQYF	TGCGCCAGCAGCCGGGGACAGGGGGCTCCCGAGCAGTACTTC
TRBJ2-2	TRBV2	-	-	CASSAPRGLYTGELFF	TGTGCCAGCAGTGCTCCCCGAGGACTGTATACCGGGGAGCTGTTTTTT
TRBJ2-5	TRBV9	-	-	CASSVGLQETQYF	TGTGCCAGCAGCGTCGGCCTGCAAGAGACCCAGTACTTC
TRBJ2-7	TRBV11-2	-	-	CASSPRLDEQYF	TGTGCCAGCAGCCCCCGCCTGGACGAGCAGTACTTC